Here is one TCR beta chain with its context. The data stem from a study of OX40 agonist ivuxolimab in advanced cancers. The repertoire was sequenced with immunoSEQ multiplex PCR; TCRdb's copy has only in-frame clones and lacks some. Here the sample spans tens of thousands of clones, roughly nine tenths being singletons. Germline V lookup: CDR1 SGHDN, CDR2 FVKESK. CDR3 size: 15 residues. V lost 1 base, J lost 5 bases, and 11 bases lay in between. The sequenced sample was CD4+ or CD8+ T cells sorted from blood, obtained in a trial of the OX40 agonist ivuxolimab. The V call is TRBV14, the J call TRBJ1-4, with D possibly being TRBD1 (5 bases). The origin of this receptor is an adult with an advanced solid tumor such as melanoma, head and neck, liver or kidney cancer. DNA for the CDR3: TGTGCCAGCAGCCAAGTTGCGGGACGGAATGAAAAACTGTTTTTT. Amino acids: CASSQVAGRNEKLFF.